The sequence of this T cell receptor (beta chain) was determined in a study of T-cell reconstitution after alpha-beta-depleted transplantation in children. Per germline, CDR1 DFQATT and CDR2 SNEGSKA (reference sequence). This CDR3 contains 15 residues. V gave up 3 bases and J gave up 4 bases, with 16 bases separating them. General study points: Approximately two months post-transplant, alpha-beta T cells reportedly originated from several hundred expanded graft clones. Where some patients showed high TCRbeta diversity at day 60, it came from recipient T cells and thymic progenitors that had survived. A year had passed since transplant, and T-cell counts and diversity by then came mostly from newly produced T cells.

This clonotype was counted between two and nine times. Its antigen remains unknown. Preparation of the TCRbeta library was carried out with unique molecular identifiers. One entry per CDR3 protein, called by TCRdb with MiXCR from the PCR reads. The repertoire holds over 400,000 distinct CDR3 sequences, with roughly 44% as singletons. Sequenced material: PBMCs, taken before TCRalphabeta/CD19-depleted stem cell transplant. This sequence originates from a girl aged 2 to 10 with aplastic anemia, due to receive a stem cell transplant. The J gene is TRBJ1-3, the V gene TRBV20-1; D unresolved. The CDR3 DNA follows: TGCAGTGCTAGCCTGGACGGCGGCCTAGGAAACACCATATATTTT. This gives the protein CSASLDGGLGNTIYF.